This T cell receptor beta chain was recovered during a study of T cells in Graves' hyperthyroidism and ophthalmopathy. Template material for amplifying TCR beta CDR3 regions consisted of RNA transcripts. HTBI primers were the set used in a first-round RT-PCR of the TCR CDR3. MiXCR was run by TCRdb on the multiplex PCR reads, yielding one entry per CDR3 protein. In the table there are 300,000 or so distinct CDR3 sequences, 17% of which are singletons. Study-wide findings and caveats: With a median lead of 6.5 months before onset, the model predicted ophthalmopathy.

The CDR3 has 14 residues. The V gene's germline CDR1 is DFQATT and CDR2 SNEGSKA (reference sequence). Trimming cost V 6 bases and J 1 base, with 15 bases left between them. Details on this clonotype: Its antigen is as yet unknown.

V gene TRBV20-1 combines with J gene TRBJ1-1, with a weak D call TRBD1 (5 bases). Sample: blood. This TCR came from a woman in her sixties or seventies with Graves' ophthalmopathy. CDR3 sequence reads: CSAPEGTANTEAFF. The CDR3 DNA reads TGCAGTGCCCCTGAAGGGACGGCGAACACTGAAGCTTTCTTT.